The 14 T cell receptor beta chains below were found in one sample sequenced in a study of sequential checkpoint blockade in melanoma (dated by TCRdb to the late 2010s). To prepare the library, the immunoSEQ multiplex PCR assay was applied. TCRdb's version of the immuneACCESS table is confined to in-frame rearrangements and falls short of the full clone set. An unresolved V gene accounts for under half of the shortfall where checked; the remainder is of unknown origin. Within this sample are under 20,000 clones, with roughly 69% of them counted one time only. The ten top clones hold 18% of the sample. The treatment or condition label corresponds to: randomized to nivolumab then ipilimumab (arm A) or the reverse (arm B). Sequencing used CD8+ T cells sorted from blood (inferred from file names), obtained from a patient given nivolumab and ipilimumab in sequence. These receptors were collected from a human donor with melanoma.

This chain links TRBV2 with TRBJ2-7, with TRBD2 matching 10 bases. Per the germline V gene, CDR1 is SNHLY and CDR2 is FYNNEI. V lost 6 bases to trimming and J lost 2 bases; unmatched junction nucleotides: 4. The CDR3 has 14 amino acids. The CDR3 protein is CASRDSGRAYEQYF. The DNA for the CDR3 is TGTGCCAGCAGGGACAGCGGGAGGGCCTACGAGCAGTACTTC.

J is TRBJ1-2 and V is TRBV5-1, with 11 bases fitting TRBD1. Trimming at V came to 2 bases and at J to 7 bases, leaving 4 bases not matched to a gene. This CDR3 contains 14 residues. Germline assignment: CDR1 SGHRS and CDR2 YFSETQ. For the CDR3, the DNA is TGCGCCAGCAGCTTTGGACAGGGGGCGACTGGCTACACCTTC. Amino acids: CASSFGQGATGYTF.

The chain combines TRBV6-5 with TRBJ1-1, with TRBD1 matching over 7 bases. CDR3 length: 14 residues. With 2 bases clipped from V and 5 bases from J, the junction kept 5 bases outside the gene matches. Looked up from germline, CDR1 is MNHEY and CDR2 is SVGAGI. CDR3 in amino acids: CASSYQGVYTEAFF. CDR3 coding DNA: TGTGCCAGCAGTTACCAGGGGGTATATACTGAAGCTTTCTTT.

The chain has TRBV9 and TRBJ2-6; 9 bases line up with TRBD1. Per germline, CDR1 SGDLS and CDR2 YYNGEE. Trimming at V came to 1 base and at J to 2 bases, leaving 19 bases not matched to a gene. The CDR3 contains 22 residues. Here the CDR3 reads CASSVRGTVPGQGIPGANVLTF. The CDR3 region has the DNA TGTGCCAGCAGCGTAAGAGGAACTGTGCCGGGACAGGGAATACCTGGGGCCAACGTCCTGACTTTC.

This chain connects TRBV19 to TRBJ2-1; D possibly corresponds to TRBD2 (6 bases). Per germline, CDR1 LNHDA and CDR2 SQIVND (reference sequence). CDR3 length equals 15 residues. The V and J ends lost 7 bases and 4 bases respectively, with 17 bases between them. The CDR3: CASTPVPGEYNEQFF. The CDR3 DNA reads TGTGCCAGTACCCCCGTCCCGGGGGAATACAATGAGCAGTTCTTC.

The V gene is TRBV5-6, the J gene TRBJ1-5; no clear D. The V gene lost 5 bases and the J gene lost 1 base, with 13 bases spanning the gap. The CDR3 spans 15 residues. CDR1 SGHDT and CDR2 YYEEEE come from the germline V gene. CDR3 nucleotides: TGTGCCAGCAGTTCGTGGCCGGGGAGCAATCAGCCCCAGCATTTT. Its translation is CASSSWPGSNQPQHF.

The CDR3 is CATSREDRGGSNQPQHF. The CDR3 DNA reads as TGTGCCACCAGCAGAGAGGACAGGGGAGGTAGCAATCAGCCCCAGCATTTT. The genes are TRBV15 and TRBJ1-5; 9 bases agree with TRBD1. Germline CDR1 and CDR2: LNHNV and YYDKDF (reference sequence). The ends lost 0 bases at V and 0 bases at J; junction bases unmatched: 3. This CDR3 region has 17 residues.

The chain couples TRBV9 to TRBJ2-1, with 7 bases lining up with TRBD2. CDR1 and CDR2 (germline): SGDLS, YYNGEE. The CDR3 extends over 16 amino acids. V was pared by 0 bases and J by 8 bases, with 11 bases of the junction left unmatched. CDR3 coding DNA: TGTGCCAGCAGCGTAGTAACCCAAGGCGGGAGATATGAGCAGTTCTTC. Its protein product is CASSVVTQGGRYEQFF.

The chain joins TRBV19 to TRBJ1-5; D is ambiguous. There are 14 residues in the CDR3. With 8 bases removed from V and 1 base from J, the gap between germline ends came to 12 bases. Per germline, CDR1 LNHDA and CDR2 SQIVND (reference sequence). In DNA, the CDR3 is TGTGCCAGTCGCGCGAGAGGGAGCAATCAGCCCCAGCATTTT. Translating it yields CASRARGSNQPQHF.

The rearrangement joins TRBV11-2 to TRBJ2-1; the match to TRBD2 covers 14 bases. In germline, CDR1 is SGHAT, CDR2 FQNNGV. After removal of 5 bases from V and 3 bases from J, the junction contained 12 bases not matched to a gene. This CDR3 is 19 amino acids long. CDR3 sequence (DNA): TGTGCCAGCAGCCACGGACTAGCGGGGGGTCTCGTATACTACAATGAGCAGTTCTTC. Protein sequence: CASSHGLAGGLVYYNEQFF.

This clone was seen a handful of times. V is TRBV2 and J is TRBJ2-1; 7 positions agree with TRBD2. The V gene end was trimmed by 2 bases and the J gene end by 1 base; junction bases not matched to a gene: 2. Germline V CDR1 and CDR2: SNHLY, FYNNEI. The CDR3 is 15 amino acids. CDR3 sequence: CASSESGASYNEQFF. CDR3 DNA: TGTGCCAGCAGTGAAAGCGGGGCATCCTACAATGAGCAGTTCTTC.

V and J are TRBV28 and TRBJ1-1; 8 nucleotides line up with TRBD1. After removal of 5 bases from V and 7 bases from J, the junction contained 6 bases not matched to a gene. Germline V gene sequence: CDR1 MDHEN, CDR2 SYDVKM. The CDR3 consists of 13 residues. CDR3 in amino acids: CASSLTGGDEAFF. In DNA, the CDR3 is TGTGCCAGCAGTCTAACAGGGGGGGATGAAGCTTTCTTT.

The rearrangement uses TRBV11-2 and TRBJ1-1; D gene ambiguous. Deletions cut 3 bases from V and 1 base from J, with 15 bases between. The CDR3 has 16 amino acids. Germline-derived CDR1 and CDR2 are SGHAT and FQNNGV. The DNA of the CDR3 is TGTGCCAGCAGCTTCGTCTTGGGCGTTGAGAACACTGAAGCTTTCTTT. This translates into CASSFVLGVENTEAFF.

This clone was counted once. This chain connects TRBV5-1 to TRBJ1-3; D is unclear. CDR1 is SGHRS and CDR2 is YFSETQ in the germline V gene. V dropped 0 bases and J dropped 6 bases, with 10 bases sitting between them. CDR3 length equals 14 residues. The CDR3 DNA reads TGCGCCAGCAGCTTGGACGCGGCAGCAAACACCATATATTTT. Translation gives CASSLDAAANTIYF.